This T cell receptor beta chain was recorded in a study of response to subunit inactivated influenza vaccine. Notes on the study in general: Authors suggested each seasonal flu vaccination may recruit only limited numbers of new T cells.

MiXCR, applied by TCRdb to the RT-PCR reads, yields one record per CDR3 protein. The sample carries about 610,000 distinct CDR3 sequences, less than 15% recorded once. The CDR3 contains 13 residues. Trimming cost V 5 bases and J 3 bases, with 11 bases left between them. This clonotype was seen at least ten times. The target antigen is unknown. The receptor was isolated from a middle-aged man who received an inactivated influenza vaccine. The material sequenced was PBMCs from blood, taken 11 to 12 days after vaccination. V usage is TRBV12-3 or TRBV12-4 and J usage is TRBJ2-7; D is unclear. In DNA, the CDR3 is TGTGCCAGCAGTGCAGACACTTACTACGAGCAGTACTTC. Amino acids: CASSADTYYEQYF.